This TCR beta chain emerged from a study of spatial heterogeneity in lung cancer. Study-wide context: Compared with alpha-chain sequences, beta-chain sequences were consistently detected in greater numbers. Study results and limitations: Of the expanded TCRs, ubiquitous and regional counts tracked the counts of ubiquitous and regional nonsynonymous mutations, respectively. Coverage was estimated at roughly 7% of tumor T cells for alpha chains and approximately 14% for beta chains. Tumors with more nonsynonymous mutations had more expanded intratumoral alpha and beta TCRs.

Germline CDR1 and CDR2: MDHEN and SYDVKM. This CDR3 comprises 14 residues. V dropped 6 bases and J dropped 3 bases, with 14 bases sitting between them. This clonotype was counted a few times. Its antigen is unidentified. TCRdb processed the 5' RACE reads anew with MiXCR; each CDR3 protein has one entry. The data show roughly 23,000 distinct CDR3 sequences, about 4.3% seen once. Time point noted: sample taken at primary tumor resection. The authors sequenced whole RNA from tumor, nontumor lung or frozen PBMC without sorting. V gene TRBV28 combines with J gene TRBJ1-1; D gene uncertain. The TCR sequence derives from a male donor with early-stage non-small cell lung cancer. Sequences were derived from lung tumor tissue, sampled at surgery. Here the CDR3 DNA reads TGTGCCAGCAGCCCCGACTTACCCCACACTGAAGCTTTCTTT. This gives the protein CASSPDLPHTEAFF.